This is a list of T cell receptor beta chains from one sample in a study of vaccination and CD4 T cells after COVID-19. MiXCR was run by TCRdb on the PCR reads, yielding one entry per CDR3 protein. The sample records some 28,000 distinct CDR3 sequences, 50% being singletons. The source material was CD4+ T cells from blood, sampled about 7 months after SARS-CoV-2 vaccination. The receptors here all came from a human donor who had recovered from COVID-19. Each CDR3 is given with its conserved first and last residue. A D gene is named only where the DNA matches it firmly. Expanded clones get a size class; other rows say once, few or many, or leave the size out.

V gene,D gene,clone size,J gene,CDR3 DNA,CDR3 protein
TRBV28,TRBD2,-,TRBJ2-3,TGTGCCAGCAGGGGCGGGAGTACCACAGATACGCAGTATTTT,CASRGGSTTDTQYF
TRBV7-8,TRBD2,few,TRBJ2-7,TGTGCCAGCAGCTTCGCTAGCGGGAGTTACGAGCAGTACTTC,CASSFASGSYEQYF
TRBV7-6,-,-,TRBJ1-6,TGTGCCAGCAGCCCCTACCCCCCCGGGACGCTTAATTCACCCCTCCACTTT,CASSPYPPGTLNSPLHF
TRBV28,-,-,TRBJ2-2,TGTGCCAGCAGTTTATTTGCGGGAAGCACCGGGGAGCTGTTTTTT,CASSLFAGSTGELFF
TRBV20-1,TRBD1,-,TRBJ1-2,TGCAGTGCTAGTCGCACGAGCAAGGGACAGGCCTTTGGCTACACCTTC,CSASRTSKGQAFGYTF
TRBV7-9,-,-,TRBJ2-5,TGTGCCAGCAGCTTAGATTGGTGGCCGAGCAGGCAAGAGACCCAGTACTTC,CASSLDWWPSRQETQYF
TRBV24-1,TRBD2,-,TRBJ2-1,TGTGCCACCAGTGATTCGGGACTAGACGACAATGAGCAGTTCTTC,CATSDSGLDDNEQFF
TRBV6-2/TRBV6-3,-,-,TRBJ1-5,TGTGCCAGCAAGGCAGGGACGCTCAATCAGCCCCAGCATTTT,CASKAGTLNQPQHF
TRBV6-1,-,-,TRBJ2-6,TGTGCCAGCAGAGGGGACATTGGGGCCAACGTCCTGACTTTC,CASRGDIGANVLTF
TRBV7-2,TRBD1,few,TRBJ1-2,TGTGCCAGCAGCTTGTCTCCGGGACAGAGTAAGGGCTATGGCTACACCTTC,CASSLSPGQSKGYGYTF
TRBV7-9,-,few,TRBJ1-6,TGTGCCAGCGCCACCCAGGGTAATTCACCCCTCCACTTT,CASATQGNSPLHF
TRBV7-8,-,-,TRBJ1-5,TGTGCCAGCAGCAATATACCTCTATCATCGGATCAGCCCCAGCATTTT,CASSNIPLSSDQPQHF
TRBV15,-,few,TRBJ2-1,TGTGCCACCAGCAGTACCTACAATGAGCAGTTCTTC,CATSSTYNEQFF
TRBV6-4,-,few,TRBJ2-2,TGTGCCAGCAGTGACTCGGGCACCGGGGAGCTGTTTTTT,CASSDSGTGELFF
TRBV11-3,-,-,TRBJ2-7,TGTGCCAGCAGCTTTGGGGGTCAGGGATACGAGCAGTACTTC,CASSFGGQGYEQYF
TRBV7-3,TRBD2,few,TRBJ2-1,TGTGCCAGCAGCTTAGGGACTAGCGGAAATGAGCAGTTCTTC,CASSLGTSGNEQFF
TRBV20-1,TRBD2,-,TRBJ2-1,TGCAGTGCTCCGCCGGGACTAGAAACCTACAATGAGCAGTTCTTC,CSAPPGLETYNEQFF
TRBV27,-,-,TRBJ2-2,TGTGCCAGCAGTAAAAGACTTACAGCGCTGACTTACGGGGAGCTGTTTTTT,CASSKRLTALTYGELFF
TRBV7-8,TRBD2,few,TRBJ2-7,TGTGCCAGCAGCTTAGCGACTAGCTTCAGGGACGAGCAGTACTTC,CASSLATSFRDEQYF
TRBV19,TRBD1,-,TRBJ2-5,TGTGCCAGTAGGGGGTTCGGACAGGGGAAAGAGACCCAGTACTTC,CASRGFGQGKETQYF
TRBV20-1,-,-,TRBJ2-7,TGCAGTGCTAGCAGGGTAGACACCTACGAGCAGTACTTC,CSASRVDTYEQYF
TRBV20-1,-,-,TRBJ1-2,TGCAGTGCTATTAGGACAACTGGGGCCGTTAACTATGGCTACACCTTC,CSAIRTTGAVNYGYTF
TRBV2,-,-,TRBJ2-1,TGTGCCAGGGATAAGCCGGGACTCTCATACAATGAGCAGTTCTTC,CARDKPGLSYNEQFF
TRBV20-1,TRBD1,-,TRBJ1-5,TGCAGTGCTTCTCCGGGACAGGGTCATCAGCCCCAGCATTTT,CSASPGQGHQPQHF
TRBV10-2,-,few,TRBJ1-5,TGCGCCAGCCGGCGGGACGGCAATCAGCCCCAGCATTTT,CASRRDGNQPQHF
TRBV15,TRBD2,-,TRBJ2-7,TGTGCCACCAGCAGAGATGAAAGACTAGCGGGTGGTGAGCAGTACTTC,CATSRDERLAGGEQYF
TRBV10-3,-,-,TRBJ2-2,TGTGCCAACCGGGACTTAAGCACCGGGGAGCTGTTTTTT,CANRDLSTGELFF
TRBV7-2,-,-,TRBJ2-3,TGTGCCAGCAGGTTGGACTACGCGTTAGATACGCAGTATTTT,CASRLDYALDTQYF
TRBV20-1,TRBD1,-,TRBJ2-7,TGCAGTGCTAGGCCACAGGGGAAGTCTTACTACGAGCAGTACTTC,CSARPQGKSYYEQYF
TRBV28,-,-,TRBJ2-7,TGTGCCAGCACTAGTACAGTTATCAACGAGCAGTACTTC,CASTSTVINEQYF
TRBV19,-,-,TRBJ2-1,TGTGCCAGTAGTATGGGTGCACCTTACAATGAGCAGTTCTTC,CASSMGAPYNEQFF
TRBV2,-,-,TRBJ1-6,TGTGCCAGCAGAAGGGGGGGAAGCTCCTATAATTCACCCCTCCACTTT,CASRRGGSSYNSPLHF
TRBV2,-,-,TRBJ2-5,TGTGCCAGCAGCGGGGTAAGGGAGACCCAGTACTTC,CASSGVRETQYF
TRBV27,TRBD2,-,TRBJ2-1,TGTGCCAGCAGTTTATCAGCGGGAGTTCATAATGAGCAGTTCTTC,CASSLSAGVHNEQFF
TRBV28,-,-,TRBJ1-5,TGTGCCAGCAGTTTAATGGCAGGGTATAATCAGCCCCAGCATTTT,CASSLMAGYNQPQHF
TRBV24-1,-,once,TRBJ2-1,TGTGCCACCACCTCAGGCTCCTACAATGAGCAGTTCTTC,CATTSGSYNEQFF
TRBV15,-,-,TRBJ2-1,TGTGCCACCAGCAATCCGAGCTCCTACAATGAGCAGTTCTTC,CATSNPSSYNEQFF
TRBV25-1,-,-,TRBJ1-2,TGTGCCAGCAGTGAGGGGGAAACGAGAGGCTACACCTTC,CASSEGETRGYTF
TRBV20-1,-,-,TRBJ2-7,TGCAGTGCTCGGGCCGGGACCAGTACTCACGAGCAGTACTTC,CSARAGTSTHEQYF
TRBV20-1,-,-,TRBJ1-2,TGCAGAGTCGGCCCTCCGGGGGGCTACACCTTC,CRVGPPGGYTF
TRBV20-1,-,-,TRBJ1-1,TGCAGTGCTATTGGTCAGGGGTTGAACACTGAAGCTTTCTTT,CSAIGQGLNTEAFF
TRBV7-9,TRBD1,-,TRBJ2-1,TGTGCCAGCAGCCGGGGACAGGGGAATGAGCAGTTCTTC,CASSRGQGNEQFF
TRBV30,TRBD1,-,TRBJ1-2,TGTGCCTGGGCCGGGACAGGGCACCCCCGGGGATATGGCTACACCTTC,CAWAGTGHPRGYGYTF